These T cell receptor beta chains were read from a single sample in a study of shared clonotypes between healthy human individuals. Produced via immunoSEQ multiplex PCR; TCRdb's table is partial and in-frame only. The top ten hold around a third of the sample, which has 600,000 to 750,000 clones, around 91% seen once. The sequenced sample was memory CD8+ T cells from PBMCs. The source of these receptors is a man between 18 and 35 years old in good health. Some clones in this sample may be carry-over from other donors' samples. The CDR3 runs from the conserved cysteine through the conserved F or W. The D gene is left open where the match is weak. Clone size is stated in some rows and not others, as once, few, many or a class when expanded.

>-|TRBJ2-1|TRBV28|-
CASSFGRYNEQFF
TGTGCCAGCAGTTTCGGGCGATACAATGAGCAGTTCTTC
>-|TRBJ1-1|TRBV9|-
CASSVGPGGTEAFF
TGTGCCAGCAGCGTAGGGCCGGGGGGCACTGAAGCTTTCTTT
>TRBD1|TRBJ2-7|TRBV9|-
CASSISGTGITYEQYF
TGTGCCAGCAGCATCTCCGGGACAGGGATTACCTACGAGCAGTACTTC
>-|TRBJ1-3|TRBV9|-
CASSPRGNTLFATGNTIYF
TGTGCCAGCAGCCCCCGCGGGAACACTTTATTTGCGACCGGAAACACCATATATTTT
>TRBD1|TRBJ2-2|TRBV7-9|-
CASSPRTGAGTRELFF
TGTGCCAGCAGCCCTAGGACAGGGGCCGGCACCAGGGAGCTGTTTTTT
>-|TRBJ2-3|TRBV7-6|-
CASSFFPGVWGTDTQYF
TGTGCCAGCAGCTTTTTTCCGGGAGTTTGGGGCACAGATACGCAGTATTTT
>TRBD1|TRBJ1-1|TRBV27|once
CASSLSRQGGTEAFF
TGTGCCAGCAGTTTATCAAGACAGGGGGGAACTGAAGCTTTCTTT
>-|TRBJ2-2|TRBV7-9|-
CASSLPTGELFF
TGTGCCAGCAGCTTGCCCACCGGGGAGCTGTTTTTT
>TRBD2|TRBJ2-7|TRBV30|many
CAWSVSYGRGKARYEQYF
TGTGCCTGGAGTGTATCTTATGGGAGGGGAAAAGCTCGCTACGAGCAGTACTTC
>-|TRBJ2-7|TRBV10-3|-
CAISEWGAGYEQYF
TGTGCCATCAGTGAGTGGGGGGCGGGCTACGAGCAGTACTTC
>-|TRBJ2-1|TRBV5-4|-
CASSLGQLPSYNEQFF
TGTGCCAGCAGCTTGGGCCAGCTTCCCTCCTACAATGAGCAGTTCTTC
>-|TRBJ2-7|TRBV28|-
CASSLYRQAAYEQYF
TGTGCCAGCAGTTTATATCGCCAGGCAGCCTACGAGCAGTACTTC
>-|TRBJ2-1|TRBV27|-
CASSGGPLNEFF
TGTGCCAGCAGTGGGGGACCGCTAAATGAGTTCTTC
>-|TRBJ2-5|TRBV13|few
CASSPRLVETQYF
TGTGCCAGCAGCCCTCGACTAGTAGAGACCCAGTACTTC
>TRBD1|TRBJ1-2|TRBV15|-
CATSSRDRAYGYTF
TGTGCCACCAGCAGCCGGGACAGGGCCTATGGCTACACCTTC
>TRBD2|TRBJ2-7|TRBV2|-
CASSVRGTSGTPDYEQYF
TGTGCCAGCAGTGTTCGTGGGACTAGCGGTACTCCTGACTACGAGCAGTACTTC
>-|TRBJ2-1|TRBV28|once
CASSVSGAYNEQFF
TGTGCCAGCAGCGTTAGCGGAGCCTACAATGAGCAGTTCTTC
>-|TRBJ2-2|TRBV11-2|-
CASSLRPRINTGELFF
TGTGCCAGCAGCTTACGTCCCAGGATCAACACCGGGGAGCTGTTTTTT
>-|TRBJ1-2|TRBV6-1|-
CASAGIVIGYTF
TGTGCCAGCGCGGGGATCGTAATCGGCTACACCTTC
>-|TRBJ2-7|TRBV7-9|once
CASRKGGSGEQYF
TGTGCCAGCAGGAAAGGGGGTTCGGGCGAGCAGTACTTC
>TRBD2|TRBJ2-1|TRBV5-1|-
CASSLVVAGTYNEQFF
TGCGCCAGCAGCTTGGTAGTAGCGGGGACCTACAATGAGCAGTTCTTC
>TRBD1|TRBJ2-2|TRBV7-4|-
CASSLVRDSRTGELFF
TGTGCCAGCAGCTTAGTCCGGGACAGCCGCACCGGGGAGCTGTTTTTT
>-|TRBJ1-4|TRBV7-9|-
CASSLYLAGPNEKLFF
TGTGCCAGCAGCTTATATCTCGCAGGCCCTAATGAAAAACTGTTTTTT
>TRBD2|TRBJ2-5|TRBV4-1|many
CASSQEGLAGGPRKETQYF
TGCGCCAGCAGCCAAGAGGGGCTAGCGGGAGGCCCAAGGAAAGAGACCCAGTACTTC
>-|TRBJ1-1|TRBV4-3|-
CASSQVRGRSTEAFF
TGCGCCAGCAGCCAAGTTAGGGGGAGGAGCACTGAAGCTTTCTTT